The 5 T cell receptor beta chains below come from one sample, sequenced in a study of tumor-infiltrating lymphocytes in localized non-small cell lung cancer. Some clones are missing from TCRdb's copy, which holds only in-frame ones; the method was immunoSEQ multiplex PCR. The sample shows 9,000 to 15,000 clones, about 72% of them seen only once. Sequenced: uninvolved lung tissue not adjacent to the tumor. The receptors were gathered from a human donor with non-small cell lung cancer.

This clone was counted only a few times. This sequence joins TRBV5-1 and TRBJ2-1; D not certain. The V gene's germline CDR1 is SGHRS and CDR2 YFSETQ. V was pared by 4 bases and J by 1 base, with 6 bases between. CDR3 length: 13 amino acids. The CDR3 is CASSANSYNEQFF. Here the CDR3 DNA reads TGCGCCAGCAGCGCCAATTCCTACAATGAGCAGTTCTTC.

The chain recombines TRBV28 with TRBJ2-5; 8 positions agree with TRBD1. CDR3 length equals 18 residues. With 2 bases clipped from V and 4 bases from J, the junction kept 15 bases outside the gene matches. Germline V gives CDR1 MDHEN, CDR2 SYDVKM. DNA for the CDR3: TGTGCCAGCAGTTTACGTGGACAGGGTTGGGGACTGGGAGAGACCCAGTACTTC. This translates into CASSLRGQGWGLGETQYF.

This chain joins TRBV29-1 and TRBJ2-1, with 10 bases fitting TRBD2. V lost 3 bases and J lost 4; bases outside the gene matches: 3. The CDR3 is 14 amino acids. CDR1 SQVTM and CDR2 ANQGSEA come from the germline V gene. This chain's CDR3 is CSVDGTSAYNEQFF. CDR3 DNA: TGCAGCGTTGACGGGACTAGCGCTTACAATGAGCAGTTCTTC.

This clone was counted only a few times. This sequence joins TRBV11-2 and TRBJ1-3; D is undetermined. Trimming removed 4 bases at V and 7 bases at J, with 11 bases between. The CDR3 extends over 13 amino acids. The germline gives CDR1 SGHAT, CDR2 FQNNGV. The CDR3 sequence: CASSSVTYNTIYF. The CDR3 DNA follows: TGTGCCAGCAGCTCCGTAACATACAACACCATATATTTT.

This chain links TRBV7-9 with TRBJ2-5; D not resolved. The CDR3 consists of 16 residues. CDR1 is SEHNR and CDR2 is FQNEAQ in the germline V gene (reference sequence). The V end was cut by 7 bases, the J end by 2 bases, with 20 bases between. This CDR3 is CASTTPRTRTQETQYF. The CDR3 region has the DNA TGTGCCAGCACCACCCCCCGGACGCGAACACAAGAGACCCAGTACTTC.